These 20 T cell receptor beta chains originate from one sample sequenced in a study of blood T cell repertoires in COVID-19 (TCRdb year 2020). The library relied on the immunoSEQ multiplex PCR assay. The immuneACCESS repertoire file appears here via TCRdb, limited to in-frame rearrangements. These files lack a portion of the clones; in checked studies, under half of the deficit traces to unresolved V genes, and the cause of the others is not known. The sample table contains tens of thousands of clones; only one count was recorded for under 95% of them. The ten largest clones capture roughly 32% of the sample. The material sequenced was peripheral blood. The source of these receptors is a man between 65 and 85 years old with active COVID-19.

The rearrangement joins TRBV7-3 to TRBJ1-4; D is possibly TRBD1 (5 bases). Trimming took off 5 bases at V and 11 bases at J, with 12 bases between the two ends. The CDR3 runs to 12 residues. Per the germline V gene, CDR1 is SGHTA and CDR2 is FQGTGA. CDR3 sequence reads: CASSPAGRKLFF. CDR3 DNA sequence: TGTGCCAGCAGCCCGGCGGGGCGTAAACTGTTTTTT.

Only one count was recorded for this clone. The V call is TRBV6-5, the J call TRBJ2-1; 7 bases are shared with TRBD2. The CDR3 totals 15 residues. V shed 6 bases, J shed 0 bases, and the junction held 5 bases outside the gene matches. Germline V gene sequence: CDR1 MNHEY, CDR2 SVGAGI. The CDR3 region has the DNA TGTGCCAGCAGCCAGCGGGGTAGCTCCTACAATGAGCAGTTCTTC. This sequence encodes CASSQRGSSYNEQFF.

This chain links TRBV14 with TRBJ1-6; D remains ambiguous. V shed 0 bases and J shed 9 bases, with 9 bases lying between them. Per the germline V gene, CDR1 is SGHDN and CDR2 is FVKESK. The CDR3 loop spans 14 amino acids. CDR3 region: CASSQDFSGSPLHF. CDR3 nucleotides: TGTGCCAGCAGCCAAGATTTCTCCGGTTCACCCCTCCACTTT.

V is TRBV4-3 and J is TRBJ2-3; 8 bases agree with TRBD2. CDR3 length: 15 amino acids. The V gene's germline CDR1 is LGHNA and CDR2 YSLEER. With 2 bases clipped from V and 6 bases from J, the junction kept 7 bases outside the gene matches. In DNA, the CDR3 is TGCGCCAGCAGCCAAACGAGCGGGGGCGGGGATACGCAGTATTTT. Its translation is CASSQTSGGGDTQYF.

The gene calls are TRBV7-2 and TRBJ2-3; unclear D gene. The CDR3 is 13 residues long. CDR1 is SGHTA and CDR2 is FQGNSA in the germline V gene. The ends were cut back, 5 bases at V and 0 bases at J, with 6 bases in the middle. Here the CDR3 DNA reads TGTGCCAGCAGCAAGCCTAGCACAGATACGCAGTATTTT. It codes for CASSKPSTDTQYF.

The J gene is TRBJ2-7, the V gene TRBV24-1; TRBD1 matches at 9 bases. The germline gives CDR1 KGHDR, CDR2 SFDVKD. The CDR3 extends over 14 amino acids. The J segment lost 3 bases and the V segment lost 7 bases, leaving 6 bases of the junction unmatched. The DNA of the CDR3 is TGTGCCACCAGGAACAGGGGGCGCTTCTACGAGCAGTACTTC. Encoded protein: CATRNRGRFYEQYF.

V and J are TRBV6-5 and TRBJ1-5, with D tentatively TRBD1 (6 bases). Germline CDR1 reads MNHEY; CDR2 reads SVGAGI. Between the trimmed V and J ends, which lost 6 bases and 4 bases, there was a span of 13 bases. This CDR3 region has 14 residues. For the CDR3, the DNA is TGTGCCAGCAGCTTACAGGGTTGGAATCAGCCCCAGCATTTT. It encodes CASSLQGWNQPQHF.

The V and J genes are TRBV18 and TRBJ1-5; a weak D match, TRBD1 (5 bases). The CDR3 contains 13 residues. Trimming stripped 9 bases from V and 2 bases from J, with 11 bases between. Germline V gene lookup returns CDR1 KGHSH and CDR2 LQKENI. This CDR3 is CARGGRGNQPQHF. Here the CDR3 DNA reads TGTGCCAGGGGGGGGAGGGGCAATCAGCCCCAGCATTTT. The full variable domain, in which reference TRBV18 and TRBJ1-5 provide the parts outside the CDR3, is NAGVMQNPRHLVRRRGQEARLRCSPMKGHSHVYWYRQLPEEGLKFMVYLQKENIIDESGMPKERFSAEFPKEGPSILRIQQVVRGDSAAYFCARGGRGNQPQHFGDGTRLSIL.

In nucleotides, the CDR3 is TGTGCCAGTAGTTTCCTGTCCAAAGGGGCCTACGAGCAGTACTTC. Its translation: CASSFLSKGAYEQYF. The rearrangement links TRBV19 to TRBJ2-7, with D possibly TRBD1 on 5 matching bases. The CDR3 extends over 15 amino acids. Germline values: CDR1 LNHDA, CDR2 SQIVND (reference sequence). V lost 5 bases to trimming and J lost 2 bases, with 16 bases between them.

The chain recombines TRBV14 with TRBJ2-7, with D unclear. The CDR3 covers 13 residues. Germline V lookup: CDR1 SGHDN, CDR2 FVKESK. V lost 5 bases to trimming and J lost 1 base, with 9 bases between them. Written as DNA, the CDR3 is TGTGCCAGCAGCTTGACTGGTTCCTACGAGCAGTACTTC. It yields the protein CASSLTGSYEQYF.

The rearrangement uses TRBV2 and TRBJ2-5, with 7 bases lining up with TRBD1. The CDR3 spans 15 residues. The V segment lost 5 bases and the J segment 2 bases; nucleotides outside the gene matches: 8. Looked up from germline, CDR1 is SNHLY and CDR2 is FYNNEI. The CDR3 protein is CASSSTGAGQETQYF. The CDR3 region has the DNA TGTGCCAGCAGTTCTACAGGGGCAGGACAAGAGACCCAGTACTTC.

This chain uses TRBV28 with TRBJ2-7, with unresolved D. Germline loops: CDR1 MDHEN, CDR2 SYDVKM. V shed 3 bases and J shed 2 bases, with 17 bases lying between them. This CDR3 comprises 16 residues. The CDR3 bases are TGTGCCAGCAGTTTGCTGCATACAGTGAACCCCTACGAGCAGTACTTC. Translating it yields CASSLLHTVNPYEQYF.

The genes are TRBV18 and TRBJ1-2; D possibly corresponds to TRBD1 (5 bases). V was trimmed by 2 bases and J by 8 bases, leaving 15 bases between them. Germline lookup yields CDR1 KGHSH and CDR2 LQKENI. This CDR3 has 14 amino acids. The CDR3 DNA sequence: TGTGCCAGCTCACCAGACAGAAAATTTTCCGGCTACACCTTC. Translating it yields CASSPDRKFSGYTF.

The chain couples TRBV27 to TRBJ1-4, with a tentative D call TRBD1 (5 bases). The V gene's germline CDR1 is MNHEY and CDR2 SMNVEV (reference sequence). The CDR3 runs 14 residues. The germline V and J ends were trimmed by 4 bases and 0 bases, with 6 bases remaining between them. The CDR3: CASSSGATNEKLFF. For the CDR3, the DNA is TGTGCCAGCAGTTCGGGGGCAACTAATGAAAAACTGTTTTTT.

The chain uses TRBV18 and TRBJ2-7, with D possibly TRBD2 on 5 matching bases. This CDR3 is 15 amino acids long. The germline V gene has CDR1 KGHSH and CDR2 LQKENI. The V end was cut by 6 bases, the J end by 1 base, with 16 bases between. DNA for the CDR3: TGTGCCAGCTCGGGCCTCAGCGGCAGATCCTACGAGCAGTACTTC. This gives the protein CASSGLSGRSYEQYF.

This clone was found once. This chain connects TRBV2 to TRBJ1-2; D unclear. Trimming took 6 bases from V and 4 from J, leaving 12 bases between them. The CDR3 loop spans 13 amino acids. CDR1 and CDR2 from the germline V gene are SNHLY and FYNNEI. CDR3 region: CASSFREGYGYTF. The CDR3 DNA reads TGTGCCAGCAGCTTCAGAGAGGGCTATGGCTACACCTTC.

The genes are TRBV7-9 and TRBJ2-7, with TRBD2 matching over 7 bases. The CDR3 extends over 14 amino acids. Trimming cost V 4 bases and J 7 bases; bases outside gene matches: 10. Germline V gene lookup returns CDR1 SEHNR and CDR2 FQNEAQ (reference sequence). In nucleotides, the CDR3 is TGTGCCAGCAGCTACCCTGGGGGGGAGGGAGAGCAGTACTTC. This gives the protein CASSYPGGEGEQYF.

The rearrangement links TRBV5-6 to TRBJ2-7; D possibly corresponds to TRBD1 (6 bases). V lost 4 bases, J lost 2 bases, and 16 bases lay in between. Per germline, CDR1 SGHDT and CDR2 YYEEEE. This CDR3 region has 15 residues. CDR3 region: CASSPTGLGTYEQYF. In DNA form, the CDR3 reads TGTGCCAGCAGCCCCACAGGGTTGGGAACCTACGAGCAGTACTTC.

The chain couples TRBV28 to TRBJ2-7; 9 bases are a match to TRBD1. CDR3 length equals 15 residues. CDR1 is MDHEN, CDR2 SYDVKM, per germline. Trimming cost V 4 bases and J 1 base; bases outside gene matches: 5. The CDR3 nucleotides read TGTGCCAGCAGTTGGGCCGGGACAGGGTCCTACGAGCAGTACTTC. Translating gives CASSWAGTGSYEQYF.

This clone was recorded a few times. The chain links TRBV21-1 to TRBJ2-7; TRBD1, the table's D call, was not compared with the DNA. TRBV21-1 is a known pseudogene. The CDR3 totals 15 residues. The CDR3 nucleotides read TGTGCCAGCAGCAAAGAGGACAGAGGGCCCTACGAGCAGTACTTC. The encoded protein is CASSKEDRGPYEQYF.